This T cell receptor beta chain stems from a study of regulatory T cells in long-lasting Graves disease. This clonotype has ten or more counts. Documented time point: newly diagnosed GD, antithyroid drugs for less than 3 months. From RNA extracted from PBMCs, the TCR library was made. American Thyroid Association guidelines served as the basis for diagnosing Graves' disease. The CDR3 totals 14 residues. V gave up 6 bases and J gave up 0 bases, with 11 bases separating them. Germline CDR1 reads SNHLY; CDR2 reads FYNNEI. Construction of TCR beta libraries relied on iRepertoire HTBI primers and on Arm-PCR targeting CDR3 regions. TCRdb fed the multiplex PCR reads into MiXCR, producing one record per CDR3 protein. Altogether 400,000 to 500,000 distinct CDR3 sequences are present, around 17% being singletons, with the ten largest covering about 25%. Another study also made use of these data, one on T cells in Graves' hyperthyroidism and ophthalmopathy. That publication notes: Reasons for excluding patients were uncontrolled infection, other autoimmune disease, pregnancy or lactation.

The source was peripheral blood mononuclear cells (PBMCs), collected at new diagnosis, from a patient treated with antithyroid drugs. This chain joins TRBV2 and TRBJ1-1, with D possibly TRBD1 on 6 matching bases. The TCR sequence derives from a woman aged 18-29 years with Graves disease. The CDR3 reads CASRLDSLNTEAFF. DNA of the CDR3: TGTGCCAGCAGGCTGGACAGCTTGAACACTGAAGCTTTCTTT.